This T cell receptor beta chain was sequenced in a study of OX40 agonist ivuxolimab in advanced cancers. With regard to the full study: Ivuxolimab was an agonistic, fully human IgG2 monoclonal antibody directed against OX40 (CD134), a costimulatory receptor. Intravenous ivuxolimab was administered to patients every 2 weeks at six dose levels: 0.01, 0.1, 0.3, 1.5, 3 and 10 mg/kg. Of the 50 to 55 dose-escalation patients, hepatocellular carcinoma was present in 19, melanoma in approximately 15, renal cell carcinoma in 9 and head and neck cancer in 9. In the dose-escalation cohort, 70% to 90% of patients were male, and the mean age was roughly 60 years with a range of roughly 23 to 79. Prior anti-PD-1, anti-PD-L1 or anti-CTLA-4 therapy was permitted, and checkpoint inhibitors had been received by about 36% of dose-escalation patients. Partial responses were achieved by three dose-escalation patients, of whom one had hepatocellular carcinoma and two had cutaneous melanoma. The purpose of peripheral TCRbeta sequencing was to test whether ivuxolimab changed TCR sequence diversity and led to clonal T-cell expansion. The paper reports the monotherapy dose-escalation portion (N of about 56 patients) of the phase I ivuxolimab trial. What the work shows at the level of the full study, not this receptor alone: Clonal expansion of both CD4+ and CD8+ blood T cells was observed from baseline to week 6 at doses 0.1 to 3.0 mg/kg. After ivuxolimab, expanded clones were on average more numerous among CD8+ T cells than among CD4+ T cells. Low levels of normalized T-cell clonal expansion were also seen in some patients who did not respond. The antigen specificity of the peripheral T cells that underwent clonal expansion was not determined. In the 0.1-3.0 mg/kg groups, partial responders had among the lowest normalized peripheral clonal expansion, particularly in CD8+ T cells.

Sequences SGHRS (CDR1) and YFSETQ (CDR2) are obtained from the germline V gene. From cysteine to phenylalanine, the CDR3 is 17 amino acids long. The retained sequence is limited to the CDR3, 51 bases, with the frame set at the first base. Relative to germline, V is 0 bases shorter and J is 0 bases shorter, with 16 bases between their ends. Patients with a history of autoimmune disease or receiving systemic immunosuppression were excluded from the trial. Peripheral blood for TCR sequencing was collected from all dose cohorts at baseline, on cycle 4 day 1, and on cycle 7 day 1. Samples came from an open-label, multicenter, first-in-human phase I dose-escalation trial of ivuxolimab. Adults with locally advanced or metastatic head and neck squamous cell, hepatocellular, melanoma or renal cell carcinoma were enrolled in the trial. CD4+ and CD8+ T cells were sorted separately from peripheral blood before TCR sequencing.

Genomic DNA was extracted from sorted cells for sequencing of the TCRbeta CDR3 region. TCRbeta CDR3 regions were sequenced using the immunoSEQ Assay. TCRdb limited this immuneACCESS table to in-frame rearrangements with V and J called. A share of clones is missing; checked studies link under half to unresolved V genes, and the rest is unexplained. Within this sample are under 85,000 clones, with 84% of them counted one time only. 7.9% of the sample is in the top ten clones. A remark on this clone: The clone's antigen remains unknown. There are no base qualities to consult, and no much larger clone falls within one base.

Source: CD4+ or CD8+ T cells sorted from blood, taken in a trial of the OX40 agonist ivuxolimab. This receptor was taken from an adult with an advanced solid tumor such as melanoma, head and neck, liver or kidney cancer. The chain is encoded by TRBV5-1 joined to TRBJ2-7; the D gene is possibly TRBD1 or TRBD2, each agreeing over 6 bases. CDR3 region: CASSLEGGLLSSYEQYF. Read as DNA, the sequence is TGCGCCAGCAGCTTGGAAGGGGGACTCCTTAGCTCCTACGAGCAGTACTTC.